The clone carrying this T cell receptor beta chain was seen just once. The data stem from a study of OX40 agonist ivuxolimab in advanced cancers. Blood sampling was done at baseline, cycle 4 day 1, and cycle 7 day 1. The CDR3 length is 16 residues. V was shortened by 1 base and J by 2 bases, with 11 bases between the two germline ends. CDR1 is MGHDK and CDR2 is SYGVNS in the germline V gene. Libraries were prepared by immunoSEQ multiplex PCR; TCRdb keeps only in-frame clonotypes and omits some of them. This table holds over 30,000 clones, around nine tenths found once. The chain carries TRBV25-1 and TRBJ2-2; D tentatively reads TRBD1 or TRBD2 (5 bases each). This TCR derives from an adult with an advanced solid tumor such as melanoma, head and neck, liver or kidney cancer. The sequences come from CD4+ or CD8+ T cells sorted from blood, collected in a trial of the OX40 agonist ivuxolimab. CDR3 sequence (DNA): TGTGCCAGCAGTGAATCGGGGCAGCCAAACACCGGGGAGCTGTTTTTT. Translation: CASSESGQPNTGELFF.